The 10 T cell receptor beta chains listed next were all sequenced from one sample in a study of shared clonotypes between healthy human individuals. Method: immunoSEQ multiplex PCR; TCRdb's copy keeps in-frame clones and lacks some. The data hold around 1.6 million clones, with 95% to 99% observed a single time. Source material: naive CD4+ T cells sorted from blood. Regarding subset: CD45RA+ positively selected. The origin of the receptors is a man aged 30 to 39 in good health.

The chain couples TRBV7-9 to TRBJ1-2; D is unclear. Trimming stripped 10 bases from V and 2 bases from J, with 14 bases between. Germline V lookup: CDR1 SEHNR, CDR2 FQNEAQ (reference sequence). The CDR3 consists of 13 residues. DNA of the CDR3: TGTGCCACCGTCTCTGAGGGAAACTATGGCTACACCTTC. Translating it yields CATVSEGNYGYTF.

This clone was seen just once. The chain employs TRBV19 and TRBJ1-1, with 10 bases that match TRBD1. The ends lost 4 bases at V and 4 bases at J; junction bases unmatched: 6. The CDR3 contains 15 residues. Germline values: CDR1 LNHDA, CDR2 SQIVND (reference sequence). In DNA, the CDR3 is TGTGCCAGTAGTAGAAGACAGGGGGCCGGCACTGAAGCTTTCTTT. Its translation is CASSRRQGAGTEAFF.

The chain combines TRBV25-1 with TRBJ2-2, with D tentatively TRBD1 (5 bases). V lost 8 bases to trimming and J lost 4 bases, with 11 bases between them. CDR1 and CDR2 from the germline V gene are MGHDK and SYGVNS. This CDR3 comprises 13 residues. CDR3 DNA: TGTGCCAGCTACAAGACAGTCACCGGGGAGCTGTTTTTT. Protein: CASYKTVTGELFF.

The chain carries TRBV28 and TRBJ1-5, with D possibly being TRBD1 (5 bases). The CDR3 sequence is 11 residues long. Per the germline V gene, CDR1 is MDHEN and CDR2 is SYDVKM. CDR3 in DNA: TGTACGACGGGGGACGATCAGCCCCAGCATTTT. It codes for CTTGDDQPQHF. The full variable domain, completed using reference TRBV28 and TRBJ1-5, is DVKVTQSSRYLVKRTGEKVFLECVQDMDHENMFWYRQDPGLGLRLIYFSYDVKMKEKGDIPEGYSVSREKKERFSLILESASTNQTSMYLCTTGDDQPQHFGDGTRLSIL.

The rearrangement links TRBV5-4 to TRBJ2-7; TRBD1 is a possible D gene (5 bases). Germline lookup yields CDR1 SGHNT and CDR2 YYREEE (reference sequence). V lost 3 bases, J lost 10 bases, and 11 bases lay in between. There are 11 residues in the CDR3. CDR3 in amino acids: CASSSLREQYF. As DNA, the CDR3 is TGTGCCAGCAGCTCGCTCAGGGAACAGTACTTC.

As concerns this clone: Other nucleotide sequences from this sample produce the same CDR3. The chain recombines TRBV18 with TRBJ2-3, with 7 nucleotides matching TRBD1. The CDR3 runs 15 residues. With 3 bases clipped from V and 0 bases from J, the junction kept 3 bases outside the gene matches. Germline V gene lookup returns CDR1 KGHSH and CDR2 LQKENI. As DNA, the CDR3 is TGTGCCAGCTCACCCCGGACAGGTAGCACAGATACGCAGTATTTT. The encoded protein is CASSPRTGSTDTQYF.

The gene calls are TRBV4-2 and TRBJ2-1, with 10 bases matching TRBD2. CDR3 size: 18 residues. In germline, CDR1 is LGHNA, CDR2 YNFKEQ. After removal of 2 bases from V and 7 bases from J, the junction contained 14 bases not matched to a gene. CDR3 nucleotide sequence: TGTGCCAGCAGCCAACAACTACTAGCGGGAAGGGGCGGGAATGAGCAGTTCTTC. This codes for CASSQQLLAGRGGNEQFF.

The J gene is TRBJ2-7, the V gene TRBV27; D gene uncertain. The V gene's germline CDR1 is MNHEY and CDR2 SMNVEV (reference sequence). V lost 8 bases to trimming and J lost 5 bases, with 25 bases between them. This CDR3 has 16 amino acids. CDR3 nucleotide sequence: TGTGCCAGCGGCTTTTCCCCTTTTCCGGCAAATGACGAGCAGTACTTC. The encoded protein is CASGFSPFPANDEQYF.

The chain has TRBV7-2 and TRBJ1-2, with 8 bases matching TRBD1. Germline-derived CDR1 and CDR2 are SGHTA and FQGNSA. Losses at the gene ends were 5 bases for V and 6 bases for J; bases not matched to a gene: 8. This CDR3 contains 14 residues. CDR3 nucleotides: TGTGCCAGCAGCCCGCAGGGGGCGGTCGATGGCTACACCTTC. Residues: CASSPQGAVDGYTF.

The rearrangement links TRBV29-1 to TRBJ1-2; tentatively, D is TRBD1 (5 bases). V was clipped by 4 bases and J by 4 bases, with 22 bases between them. This CDR3 is built from 16 residues. Germline values: CDR1 SQVTM, CDR2 ANQGSEA. The CDR3 DNA follows: TGCAGCGTTGCATCGGGACGGACGGGACCGGGCTATGGCTACACCTTC. Translating gives CSVASGRTGPGYGYTF.